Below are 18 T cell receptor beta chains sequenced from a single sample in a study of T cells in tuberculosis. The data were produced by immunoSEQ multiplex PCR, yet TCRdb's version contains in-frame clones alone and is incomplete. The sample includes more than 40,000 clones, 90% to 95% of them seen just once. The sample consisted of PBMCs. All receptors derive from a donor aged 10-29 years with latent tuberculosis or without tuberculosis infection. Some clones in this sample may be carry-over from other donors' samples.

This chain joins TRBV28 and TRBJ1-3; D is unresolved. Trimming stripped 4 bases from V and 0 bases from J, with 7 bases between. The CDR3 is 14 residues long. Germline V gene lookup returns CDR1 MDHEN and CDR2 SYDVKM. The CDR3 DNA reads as TGTGCCAGCAGTTCTCGTAACTCTGGAAACACCATATATTTT. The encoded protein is CASSSRNSGNTIYF.

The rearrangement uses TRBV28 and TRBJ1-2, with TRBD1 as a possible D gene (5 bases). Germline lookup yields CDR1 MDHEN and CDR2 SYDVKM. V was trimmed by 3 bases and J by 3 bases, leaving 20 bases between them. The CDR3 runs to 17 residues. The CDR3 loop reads CASSFLIVGGSHYGYTF. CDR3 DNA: TGTGCCAGCAGTTTTTTGATAGTGGGGGGGTCACACTATGGCTACACCTTC.

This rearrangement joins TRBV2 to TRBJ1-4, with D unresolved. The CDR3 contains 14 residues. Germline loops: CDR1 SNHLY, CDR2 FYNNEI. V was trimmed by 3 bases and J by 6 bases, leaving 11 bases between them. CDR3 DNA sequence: TGTGCCAGCAGTGATTCGGCAGCGGATGAAAAACTGTTTTTT. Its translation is CASSDSAADEKLFF.

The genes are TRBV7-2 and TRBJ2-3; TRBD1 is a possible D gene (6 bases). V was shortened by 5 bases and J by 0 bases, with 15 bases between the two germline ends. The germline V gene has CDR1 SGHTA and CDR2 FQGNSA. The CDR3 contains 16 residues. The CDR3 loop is CASSRPQGLSTDTQYF. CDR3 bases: TGTGCCAGCAGCCGACCCCAGGGGCTGAGCACAGATACGCAGTATTTT. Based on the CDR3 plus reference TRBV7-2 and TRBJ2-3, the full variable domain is GAGVSQSPSNKVTEKGKDVELRCDPISGHTALYWYRQSLGQGLEFLIYFQGNSAPDKSGLPSDRFSAERTGGSVSTLTIQRTQQEDSAVYLCASSRPQGLSTDTQYFGPGTRLTVL.

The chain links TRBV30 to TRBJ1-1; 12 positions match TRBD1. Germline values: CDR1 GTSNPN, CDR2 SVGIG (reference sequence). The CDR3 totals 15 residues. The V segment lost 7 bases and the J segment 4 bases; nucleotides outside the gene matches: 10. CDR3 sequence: CASPGQGAVSTEAFF. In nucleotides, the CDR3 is TGTGCCTCTCCGGGACAGGGGGCGGTGAGCACTGAAGCTTTCTTT.

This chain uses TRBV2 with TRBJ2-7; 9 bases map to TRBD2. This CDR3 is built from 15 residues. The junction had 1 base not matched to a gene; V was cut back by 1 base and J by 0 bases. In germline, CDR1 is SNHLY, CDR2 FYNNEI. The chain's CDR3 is CASSEGSGSSYEQYF. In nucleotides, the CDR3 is TGTGCCAGCAGTGAAGGTAGCGGGAGCTCCTACGAGCAGTACTTC. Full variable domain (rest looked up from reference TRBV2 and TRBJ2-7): EPEVTQTPSHQVTQMGQEVILRCVPISNHLYFYWYRQILGQKVEFLVSFYNNEISEKSEIFDDQFSVERPDGSNFTLKIRSTKLEDSAMYFCASSEGSGSSYEQYFGPGTRLTVT.

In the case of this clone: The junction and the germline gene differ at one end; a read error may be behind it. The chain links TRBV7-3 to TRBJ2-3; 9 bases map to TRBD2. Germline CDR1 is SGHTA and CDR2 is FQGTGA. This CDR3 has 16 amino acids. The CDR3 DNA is TGTGCCAGCAGCCTAACGAGCGGGGGGAGCACAGATACGCAGTATTTT. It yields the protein CASSLTSGGSTDTQYF.

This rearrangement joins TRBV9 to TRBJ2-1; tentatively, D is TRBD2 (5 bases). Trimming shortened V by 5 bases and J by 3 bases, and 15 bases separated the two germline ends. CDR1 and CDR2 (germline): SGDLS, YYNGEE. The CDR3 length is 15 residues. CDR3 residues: CASRPDGRDYNEQFF. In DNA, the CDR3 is TGTGCCAGCAGACCCGATGGACGGGACTACAATGAGCAGTTCTTC.

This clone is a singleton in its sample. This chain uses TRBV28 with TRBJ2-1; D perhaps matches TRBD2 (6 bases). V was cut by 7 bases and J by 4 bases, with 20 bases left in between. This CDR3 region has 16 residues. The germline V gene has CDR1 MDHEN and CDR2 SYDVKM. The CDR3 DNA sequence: TGTGCCAGCAACACCTACCGGGGCGGACTATACAATGAGCAGTTCTTC. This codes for CASNTYRGGLYNEQFF.

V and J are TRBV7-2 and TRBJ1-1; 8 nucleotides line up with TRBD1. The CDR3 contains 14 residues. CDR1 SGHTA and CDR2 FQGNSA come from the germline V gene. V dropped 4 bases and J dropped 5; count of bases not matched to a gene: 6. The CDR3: CASSSGQGWTEAFF. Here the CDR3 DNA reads TGTGCCAGCAGCTCCGGACAGGGATGGACTGAAGCTTTCTTT.

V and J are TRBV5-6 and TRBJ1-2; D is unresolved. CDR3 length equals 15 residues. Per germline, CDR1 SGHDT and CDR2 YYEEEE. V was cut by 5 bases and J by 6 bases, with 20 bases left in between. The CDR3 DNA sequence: TGTGCCAGCAGATACCACACAGAGCACCGTGATGGCTACACCTTC. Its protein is CASRYHTEHRDGYTF.

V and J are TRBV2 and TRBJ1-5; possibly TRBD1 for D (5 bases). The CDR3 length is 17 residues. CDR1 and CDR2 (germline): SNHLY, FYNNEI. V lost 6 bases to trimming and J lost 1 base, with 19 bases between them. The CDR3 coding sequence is TGTGCCAGCAGACCCCGGTTAGGGGCGCAGAGCAATCAGCCCCAGCATTTT. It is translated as CASRPRLGAQSNQPQHF.

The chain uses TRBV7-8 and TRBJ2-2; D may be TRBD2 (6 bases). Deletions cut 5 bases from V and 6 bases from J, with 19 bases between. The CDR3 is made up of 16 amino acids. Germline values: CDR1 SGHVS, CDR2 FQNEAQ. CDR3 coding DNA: TGTGCCAGCAGCACTCGGACGGGGGTAGTTCCCGGGGAGCTGTTTTTT. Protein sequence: CASSTRTGVVPGELFF.

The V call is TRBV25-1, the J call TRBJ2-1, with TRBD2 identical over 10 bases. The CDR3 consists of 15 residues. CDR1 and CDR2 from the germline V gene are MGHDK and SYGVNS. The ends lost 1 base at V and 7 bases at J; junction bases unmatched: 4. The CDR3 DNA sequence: TGTGCCAGCAGTGAATCCAAGCGGGAGGGAAATGAGCAGTTCTTC. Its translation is CASSESKREGNEQFF.

The CDR3 DNA follows: TGTGCCAGCAGTTTAATCAGCGGGAGGGCCTGGGATACGCAGTATTTT. Translating gives CASSLISGRAWDTQYF. This chain uses TRBV28 with TRBJ2-3; 10 bases agree with TRBD2. This CDR3 contains 16 residues. The V and J ends lost 2 bases and 6 bases, in that order; junction bases with no gene match: 8. The V gene's germline CDR1 is MDHEN and CDR2 SYDVKM.

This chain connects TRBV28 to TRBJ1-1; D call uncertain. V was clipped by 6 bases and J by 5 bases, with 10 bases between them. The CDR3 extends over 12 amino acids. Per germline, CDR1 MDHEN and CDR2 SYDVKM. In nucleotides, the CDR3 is TGTGCCAGCAGAATGGGAGGGACTGAAGCTTTCTTT. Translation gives CASRMGGTEAFF.

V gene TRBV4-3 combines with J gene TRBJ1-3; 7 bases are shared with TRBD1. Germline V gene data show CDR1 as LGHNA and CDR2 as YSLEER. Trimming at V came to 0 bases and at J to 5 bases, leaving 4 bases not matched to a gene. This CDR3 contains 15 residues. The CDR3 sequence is CASSQDRGFRNTIYF. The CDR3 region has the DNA TGCGCCAGCAGCCAAGACAGGGGGTTTAGAAACACCATATATTTT.

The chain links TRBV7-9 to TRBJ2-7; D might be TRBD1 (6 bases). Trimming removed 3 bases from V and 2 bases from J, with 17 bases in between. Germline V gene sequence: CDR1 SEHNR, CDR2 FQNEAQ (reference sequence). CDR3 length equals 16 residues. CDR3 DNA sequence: TGTGCCAGCAGCTTCTCCCCTTGGGACACTCCCTACGAGCAGTACTTC. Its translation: CASSFSPWDTPYEQYF.